This T cell receptor beta chain was obtained from a study of blood T cell repertoires in COVID-19. Assay: immunoSEQ multiplex PCR; the TCRdb copy retains only in-frame clones and omits some. The table has about 670,000 clones, more than 80% seen once; the top ten hold under 0.3%. V was clipped by 4 bases and J by 3 bases; unmatched bases: 2. Germline V lookup: CDR1 LGHNT, CDR2 FRNRAP. The CDR3 totals 14 residues. Sequenced material: peripheral blood. The sequence was obtained from a woman younger than 35 with acute or convalescent COVID-19. The chain is built from TRBV12-5 and TRBJ1-4; 7 bases are a match to TRBD1. CDR3 loop: CASGSGQSNEKLFF. DNA for the CDR3: TGTGCTAGTGGTTCGGGACAGTCTAATGAAAAACTGTTTTTT.